This TCR beta chain was documented in a study of cytomegalovirus exposure and HLA in healthy donors. Study findings and constraints: Several of the most significant clusters were apparently associated with common viral pathogens in a later analysis. TCR beta V- and J-gene trimming was later associated with a missense DCLRE1C variant. Both high specificity and high sensitivity reportedly marked the classifier's diagnosis of cytomegalovirus status. The dataset shows that most TCR sequences were rare, while some public TCRs occurred in many donors.

Both 60 Vbeta primers and 13 Jbeta primers went into the PCR. TCRdb keeps only in-frame clones here, not all; method: immunoSEQ multiplex PCR. Of 150,000 to 200,000 clones detected, approximately 79% appear once; the ten largest clones hold more than 12%. With regard to this clone: Its specificity is not known.

The CDR3 sequence is 15 residues long. Germline values: CDR1 MDHEN, CDR2 SYDVKM. V gave up 4 bases and J gave up 7 bases, with 16 bases separating them. Sequencing input: PBMCs. The genes are TRBV28 and TRBJ1-4; possibly TRBD1 for D (5 bases). This sequence originates from a man aged 50-59 years in good health and CMV-seropositive. This chain's CDR3 is CASSSRQLGGEKLFF. The CDR3 DNA reads TGTGCCAGCAGTTCTAGACAGTTGGGGGGTGAAAAACTGTTTTTT.